Listed here are 32 T cell receptor beta chains from one sample, sequenced in a study of graft-versus-host responses after intestinal transplantation. These TCRs' antigens remain unknown. The data were produced by immunoSEQ multiplex PCR, yet TCRdb's version contains in-frame clones alone and is incomplete. The sample consists of over 100,000 clones, around nine tenths of them appearing once. The material sequenced was unstimulated CD4+ T cells sorted from spleen or lymph node cells, taken before transplant. Receptors originate from a human donor who was the organ donor for an intestinal transplant.

This rearrangement joins TRBV6-5 to TRBJ1-5; TRBD1 agrees at 9 bases. Germline lookup yields CDR1 MNHEY and CDR2 SVGAGI. After removal of 6 bases from V and 4 bases from J, the junction contained 7 bases not matched to a gene. The CDR3 totals 15 residues. The CDR3 protein is CASRPDRGENQPQHF. CDR3 sequence (DNA): TGTGCCAGCAGACCGGACAGGGGCGAAAATCAGCCCCAGCATTTT.

This chain joins TRBV6-1 and TRBJ2-1; 11 bases are shared with TRBD2. The CDR3 extends over 13 amino acids. Germline V gene lookup returns CDR1 MNHNS and CDR2 SASEGT. The V gene end was trimmed by 6 bases and the J gene end by 5 bases; junction bases not matched to a gene: 0. In DNA, the CDR3 is TGTGCCAGCAGGACTAGCGGGGACAATGAGCAGTTCTTC. Translation: CASRTSGDNEQFF.

DNA of the CDR3: TGTGCCAGCAGCCGACTAGCGGGAGCCTATGAGCAGTTCTTC. It specifies CASSRLAGAYEQFF. The J gene is TRBJ2-1, the V gene TRBV6-1; TRBD2 matches 12 bases. The CDR3 has 14 residues. In germline, CDR1 is MNHNS, CDR2 SASEGT. The V and J ends lost 6 bases and 8 bases, in that order; junction bases with no gene match: 5.

The chain has TRBV4-1 and TRBJ2-2; D possibly uses TRBD1 or TRBD2 (5 bases each). Trimming left V 3 bases short and J 0 bases short, with 5 bases between. The CDR3 has 14 residues. The germline V gene encodes CDR1 MGHRA and CDR2 YSYEKL. The CDR3 loop is CASSQGANTGELFF. The CDR3 DNA reads as TGCGCCAGCAGCCAGGGGGCGAACACCGGGGAGCTGTTTTTT.

The V and J genes are TRBV4-2 and TRBJ2-1; the match to TRBD2 covers 13 bases. Per germline, CDR1 LGHNA and CDR2 YNFKEQ. The CDR3 consists of 15 residues. After removal of 4 bases from V and 8 bases from J, the junction contained 5 bases not matched to a gene. CDR3: CASSPRTSGSHEQFF. The CDR3 nucleotides read TGTGCCAGCAGCCCTAGGACTAGCGGGAGCCATGAGCAGTTCTTC.

The chain uses TRBV4-1 and TRBJ1-5; 9 positions agree with TRBD1. V shed 4 bases and J 2 bases; nucleotides not matched to a gene: 3. The CDR3 loop spans 15 amino acids. Per the germline V gene, CDR1 is MGHRA and CDR2 is YSYEKL. CDR3 protein: CASSPGQGGNQPQHF. The CDR3 nucleotides are TGCGCCAGCAGCCCGGGACAGGGTGGCAATCAGCCCCAGCATTTT.

This clone was recorded once. V usage is TRBV6-1 and J usage is TRBJ1-5; D ambiguous. This CDR3 has 13 residues. Trimming cost V 3 bases and J 3 bases, with 6 bases left between them. CDR1 and CDR2 (germline): MNHNS, SASEGT. Here the CDR3 DNA reads TGTGCCAGCAGTGAGGCGGCCAATCAGCCCCAGCATTTT. Translated: CASSEAANQPQHF.

V gene TRBV19 combines with J gene TRBJ1-5; D is ambiguous. Germline-derived CDR1 and CDR2 are LNHDA and SQIVND (reference sequence). Trimming took 2 bases from V and 0 from J, leaving 5 bases between them. The CDR3 runs to 14 residues. The DNA for the CDR3 is TGTGCCAGTAGTATAACTTATAGCAATCAGCCCCAGCATTTT. Translation: CASSITYSNQPQHF.

V and J are TRBV27 and TRBJ2-7; 8 nucleotides agree with TRBD2. Unmatched junction bases numbered 6, after V lost 7 bases and J lost 7 bases. CDR1 and CDR2 from the germline V gene are MNHEY and SMNVEV (reference sequence). The length of the CDR3 is 12 residues. The CDR3 bases are TGTGCCAGCAAAGCGGGAGCTGGGGAGCAGTACTTC. This gives the protein CASKAGAGEQYF.

The J gene is TRBJ1-5, the V gene TRBV27; D ambiguous. V lost 4 bases to trimming and J lost 3 bases, with 16 bases between them. The CDR3 sequence is 16 residues long. Germline V CDR1 and CDR2: MNHEY, SMNVEV (reference sequence). The CDR3 loop is CASSSTVRGTNQPQHF. The CDR3 bases are TGTGCCAGCAGTTCGACGGTCCGGGGTACCAATCAGCCCCAGCATTTT.

The chain carries TRBV5-4 and TRBJ2-2; D may be TRBD2 (6 bases). The CDR3 totals 13 residues. V shed 4 bases and J shed 7 bases, with 11 bases lying between them. In germline, CDR1 is SGHNT, CDR2 YYREEE (reference sequence). In DNA, the CDR3 is TGTGCCAGCAGCGGGGTAGCGGTCGGGGAGCTGTTTTTT. This encodes CASSGVAVGELFF.

The chain combines TRBV2 with TRBJ1-1, with a weak D call TRBD1 (6 bases). V dropped 6 bases and J dropped 8 bases, with 10 bases sitting between them. This CDR3 has 11 residues. Germline V gene data show CDR1 as SNHLY and CDR2 as FYNNEI. The CDR3 is CASRQGVEAFF. CDR3 nucleotide sequence: TGTGCCAGCAGACAGGGTGTAGAAGCTTTCTTT.

V and J are TRBV18 and TRBJ2-3; D possibly corresponds to TRBD1 (7 bases). This CDR3 is built from 15 residues. Trimming shortened V by 3 bases and J by 0 bases, and 10 bases separated the two germline ends. CDR1 and CDR2 (germline): KGHSH, LQKENI. The DNA of the CDR3 is TGTGCCAGCTCACCCGCGGGACAGAGCACAGATACGCAGTATTTT. Its protein product is CASSPAGQSTDTQYF.

The rearrangement uses TRBV6-1 and TRBJ2-7; no clear D gene. V lost 3 bases and J 2 bases, leaving 2 bases between the germline ends. This CDR3 contains 11 residues. Germline CDR1 and CDR2: MNHNS and SASEGT. CDR3 residues: CASSETYEQYF. As DNA, the CDR3 is TGTGCCAGCAGTGAGACCTACGAGCAGTACTTC.

The chain has TRBV19 and TRBJ1-1; weak D call: TRBD1 (6 bases). This CDR3 has 15 amino acids. Trimming pared 3 bases from V and 5 bases from J, leaving 16 bases between. Germline-derived CDR1 and CDR2 are LNHDA and SQIVND (reference sequence). The CDR3 is CASSMGGQLKTEAFF. Written as DNA, the CDR3 is TGTGCCAGTAGTATGGGCGGACAGTTAAAAACTGAAGCTTTCTTT.

The chain joins TRBV30 to TRBJ1-2, with 8 bases identical to TRBD1. CDR1 and CDR2 (germline): GTSNPN, SVGIG (reference sequence). CDR3 size: 14 residues. V was pared by 3 bases and J by 10 bases, with 13 bases of the junction left unmatched. CDR3 bases: TGTGCCTGGAGCCCTGGACAGGGACGGAGGGCCTACACCTTC. Amino acid sequence: CAWSPGQGRRAYTF.

About this clone itself: In the same sample, other DNA sequences code for this CDR3. This chain joins TRBV9 and TRBJ2-6, with 14 bases matching TRBD2. V was clipped by 3 bases and J by 0 bases; unmatched bases: 8. This CDR3 has 20 amino acids. Germline CDR1 is SGDLS and CDR2 is YYNGEE. Written as DNA, the CDR3 is TGTGCCAGCAGCGCTGGACTAGCGGGAGGTAGCTACTCTGGGGCCAACGTCCTGACTTTC. Translating it yields CASSAGLAGGSYSGANVLTF.

This chain links TRBV14 with TRBJ1-1, with TRBD1 as a possible D gene (6 bases). CDR3 size: 14 residues. The germline CDR1 and CDR2 sequences are SGHDN and FVKESK. V lost 3 bases, J lost 1 base, and 9 bases lay in between. This chain's CDR3 is CASSHLGGNTEAFF. The CDR3 DNA follows: TGTGCCAGCAGCCATTTAGGGGGGAACACTGAAGCTTTCTTT.

This sequence joins TRBV18 and TRBJ2-3; D is uncertain. From germline, CDR1 is KGHSH and CDR2 LQKENI. V was trimmed by 3 bases and J by 4 bases, leaving 11 bases between them. This CDR3 spans 14 amino acids. As DNA, the CDR3 is TGTGCCAGCTCACCGGATCGGCGTCCAGATACGCAGTATTTT. Residues: CASSPDRRPDTQYF.

The V call is TRBV28, the J call TRBJ1-3; TRBD1 aligns across 7 bases. V was clipped by 5 bases and J by 6 bases; unmatched bases: 13. Germline V gene data show CDR1 as MDHEN and CDR2 as SYDVKM. The CDR3 covers 16 residues. The CDR3 loop is CASSQLRDRTKNTIYF. In DNA, the CDR3 is TGTGCCAGCAGTCAACTCCGGGACAGAACAAAAAACACCATATATTTT.

This clone was seen only once. The chain is built from TRBV9 and TRBJ1-1, with 7 bases that match TRBD1. Unmatched junction bases numbered 7, after V lost 2 bases and J lost 0 bases. The CDR3 runs 16 residues. CDR1 SGDLS and CDR2 YYNGEE come from the germline V gene. In DNA, the CDR3 is TGTGCCAGCAGCGTCACCGGGACAGCCCTGAACACTGAAGCTTTCTTT. The encoded protein is CASSVTGTALNTEAFF.

The chain uses TRBV5-1 and TRBJ2-1; 7 bases agree with TRBD2. The CDR3 has 20 amino acids. Germline V gene sequence: CDR1 SGHRS, CDR2 YFSETQ. The junction had 25 bases not matched to a gene; V was cut back by 4 bases and J by 6 bases. DNA for the CDR3: TGCGCCAGCAGCGCGTTATCTAATTGGGAACCCGCCCGGGGGGTCAATGAGCAGTTCTTC. It yields the protein CASSALSNWEPARGVNEQFF.

The chain couples TRBV7-8 to TRBJ2-1; a possible D gene is TRBD2 (6 bases). CDR3 length: 16 residues. Germline V gene data show CDR1 as SGHVS and CDR2 as FQNEAQ. V lost 2 bases and J lost 6, with 17 bases in between. This CDR3 is CASSLPRPRGSNEQFF. In nucleotides, the CDR3 is TGTGCCAGCAGCTTACCCCGGCCCCGGGGGTCCAATGAGCAGTTCTTC.

The V and J genes are TRBV18 and TRBJ2-5; possibly TRBD2 for D (5 bases). Trimming removed 0 bases from V and 4 bases from J, with 6 bases in between. This CDR3 has 13 amino acids. CDR1 is KGHSH, CDR2 LQKENI, per germline. The CDR3 DNA follows: TGTGCCAGCTCACCACCGGGGAGAGAGACCCAGTACTTC. Translated, it gives CASSPPGRETQYF. Drawing the rest from reference TRBV18 and TRBJ2-5, the complete variable domain is NAGVMQNPRHLVRRRGQEARLRCSPMKGHSHVYWYRQLPEEGLKFMVYLQKENIIDESGMPKERFSAEFPKEGPSILRIQQVVRGDSAAYFCASSPPGRETQYFGPGTRLLVL.

This clone is a singleton in its sample. This chain links TRBV6-5 with TRBJ2-7; TRBD2 agrees at 11 bases. CDR1 is MNHEY and CDR2 is SVGAGI in the germline V gene. There are 12 residues in the CDR3. V shed 11 bases and J 3 bases; nucleotides not matched to a gene: 3. The CDR3 reads CACGTSGYEQYF. CDR3 coding DNA: TGTGCCTGCGGGACTAGCGGCTACGAGCAGTACTTC.

The chain uses TRBV2 and TRBJ2-1, with a weak D call TRBD2 (5 bases). The ends were cut back, 2 bases at V and 0 bases at J, with 23 bases in the middle. Germline values: CDR1 SNHLY, CDR2 FYNNEI. The CDR3 totals 20 residues. CDR3 nucleotide sequence: TGTGCCAGCAGTGAACCCGATACGTGGGGAGCGCAGAGCTCCTACAATGAGCAGTTCTTC. It specifies CASSEPDTWGAQSSYNEQFF.

The CDR3 nucleotides read TGTGCCAGCAGCCCCAAGGGACTAGCGGGAGACGAGACCCAGTACTTC. Protein: CASSPKGLAGDETQYF. The rearrangement joins TRBV11-2 to TRBJ2-5, with 14 bases lining up with TRBD2. The CDR3 contains 16 residues. Germline CDR1 is SGHAT and CDR2 is FQNNGV. With 5 bases clipped from V and 5 bases from J, the junction kept 7 bases outside the gene matches.

The chain combines TRBV27 with TRBJ1-5, with TRBD1 matching over 7 bases. Germline assignment: CDR1 MNHEY and CDR2 SMNVEV (reference sequence). This CDR3 spans 15 amino acids. The J segment lost 4 bases and the V segment lost 1 base, leaving 4 bases of the junction unmatched. The CDR3 DNA follows: TGTGCCAGCAGTTTATGGGGACAGTCTAATCAGCCCCAGCATTTT. The encoded protein is CASSLWGQSNQPQHF.

This clone came up once. The V and J genes are TRBV18 and TRBJ2-3; no clear D gene. This CDR3 contains 12 residues. Germline-derived CDR1 and CDR2 are KGHSH and LQKENI. V gave up 4 bases and J gave up 0 bases, with 2 bases separating them. The CDR3 nucleotides are TGTGCCAGCTCACGGAGCACAGATACGCAGTATTTT. Translation gives CASSRSTDTQYF.

J is TRBJ1-1 and V is TRBV18; D might be TRBD1 (5 bases). Per germline, CDR1 KGHSH and CDR2 LQKENI. The V end lost 5 bases, the J end lost 1 base, and 17 bases lay between the germline ends. The CDR3 extends over 16 amino acids. This CDR3 is CASSSRVGNENTEAFF. The CDR3 DNA follows: TGTGCCAGCTCATCCAGGGTGGGGAATGAGAACACTGAAGCTTTCTTT. Supplemented by reference TRBV18 and TRBJ1-1, the full variable domain reads NAGVMQNPRHLVRRRGQEARLRCSPMKGHSHVYWYRQLPEEGLKFMVYLQKENIIDESGMPKERFSAEFPKEGPSILRIQQVVRGDSAAYFCASSSRVGNENTEAFFGQGTRLTVV.

The V gene is TRBV15, the J gene TRBJ1-3, with TRBD1 identical over 8 bases. The CDR3 totals 21 residues. J gave up 0 bases and V 1 base, and 17 bases lay outside the gene matches. Germline V gene lookup returns CDR1 LNHNV and CDR2 YYDKDF (reference sequence). In DNA form, the CDR3 reads TGTGCCACCAGCAGAGCAATCCAGGGGGCTTGGACCCCTAACTCTGGAAACACCATATATTTT. Its translation: CATSRAIQGAWTPNSGNTIYF.

In nucleotides, the CDR3 is TGTGCCAGCAGCCGACTAGCGGGAAACACAGATACGCAGTATTTT. It specifies CASSRLAGNTDTQYF. The chain couples TRBV9 to TRBJ2-3; 11 bases fit TRBD2. Germline V CDR1 and CDR2: SGDLS, YYNGEE. This CDR3 is built from 15 residues. Trimming cost V 4 bases and J 2 bases; bases outside gene matches: 3.